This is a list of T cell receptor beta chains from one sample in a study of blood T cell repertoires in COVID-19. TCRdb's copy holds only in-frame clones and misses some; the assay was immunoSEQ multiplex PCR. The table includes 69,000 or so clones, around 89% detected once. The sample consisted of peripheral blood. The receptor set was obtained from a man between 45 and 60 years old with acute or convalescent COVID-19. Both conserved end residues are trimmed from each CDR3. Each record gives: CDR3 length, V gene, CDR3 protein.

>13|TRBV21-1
ASSKWGRNSYEQY
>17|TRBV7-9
ASSFSQTSGRAEVNEQF
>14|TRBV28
ASSFSGTGGSYEQY
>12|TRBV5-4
ASSFRGGAAEAF
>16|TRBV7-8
ASSLGDRTSHWNTEAF
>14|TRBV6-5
ASSYSQRGDAYEQY
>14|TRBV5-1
ASSLSAGGKAGELF
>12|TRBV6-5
ASTRTATNEKLF
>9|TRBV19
ASSRDRGQH
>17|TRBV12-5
ASGLAGTGVMHSNQPQH
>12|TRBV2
ASTRGYDSYEQY
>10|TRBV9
ASSTPGTEAF
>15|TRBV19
ASSHLRKTGGTQPQH
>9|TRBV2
ASSESDTQY
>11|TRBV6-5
ASSPGLAGGQF
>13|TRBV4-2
ASSQESGSTDTQY
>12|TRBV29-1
SVETAGRSEKLF
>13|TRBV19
ASIGLAGPYNEQF
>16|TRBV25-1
ASSDANTKSTGGYEQY
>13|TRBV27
ASSPISATLGEQY
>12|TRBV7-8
ASSLGGTAYGYT
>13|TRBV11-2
ASRRPGQGNYEQY
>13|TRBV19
ASSLGQGITYEQY
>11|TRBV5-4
ASSLVHGNEQF
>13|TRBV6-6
ASSYAPEGAGGYT
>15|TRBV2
ASSGDRSRGVFTEAF
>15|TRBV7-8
ASSVTGRGNRSDEQY
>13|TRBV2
ASSERGQRNQPQH
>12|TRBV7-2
ASSFSGATYEQY